This T cell receptor beta chain came from a study of OX40 agonist ivuxolimab in advanced cancers. Across the whole study: Males comprised around 80% of the group, whose mean age was roughly 60 years (range roughly 23 to 80).

The protocol was immunoSEQ multiplex PCR, while the TCRdb copy is restricted to in-frame clones and leaves out a portion. This repertoire shows tens of thousands of clones, more than 85% found once; its top ten account for 2.6%. Germline CDR1 SGHTA, CDR2 FQGNSA. V was pared by 5 bases and J by 8 bases, with 16 bases between. The CDR3 spans 14 residues. Concerning this clone itself: Its antigen is undetermined.

Study-wide results and caveats: Within 6 weeks, CD4+ and CD8+ blood T cells expanded clonally at 0.1 to 3.0 mg/kg.

This chain joins TRBV7-2 and TRBJ2-1; D unclear. The sequence was obtained from an adult with an advanced solid tumor such as melanoma, head and neck, liver or kidney cancer. The starting material was CD4+ or CD8+ T cells sorted from blood, obtained in a trial of the OX40 agonist ivuxolimab. Here the CDR3 DNA reads TGTGCCAGCAGCCCGCCTAACCGCCCCTATGAGCAGTTCTTC. It yields the protein CASSPPNRPYEQFF.